The rows below give T cell receptor beta chains drawn from one sample of a study of blood T cell repertoires in COVID-19. TCRdb's table, derived via immunoSEQ multiplex PCR, lists solely in-frame clones and lacks some. Here the sample spans 56,000 or so clones, roughly 80% being singletons. Sequencing input: peripheral blood. Receptors originate from an older woman with acute or convalescent COVID-19. The CDR3 runs from the conserved cysteine through the conserved F or W. The D gene is left open where the match is weak. Clone size is not always given. Where it is, it says once, few, many or a class for expanded clones.

D | J | size | V | CDR3 | DNA
NA | TRBJ2-2 | NA | TRBV2 | CASGGRSNTGELFF | TGTGCCAGCGGGGGCAGGTCGAACACCGGGGAGCTGTTTTTT
NA | TRBJ1-6 | NA | TRBV18 | CASSRAGVENSPLHF | TGTGCCAGCTCGCGCGCAGGGGTGGAGAATTCACCCCTCCACTTT
TRBD2 | TRBJ2-5 | once | TRBV11-2 | CASTASGGGGETQYF | TGTGCCAGCACCGCTAGCGGGGGGGGCGGAGAGACCCAGTACTTC
NA | TRBJ2-3 | NA | TRBV28 | CASSSPGTGTDTQYF | TGTGCCAGCAGCTCCCCAGGGACTGGGACAGATACGCAGTATTTT
TRBD1 | TRBJ1-1 | NA | TRBV5-6 | CASSIRQGRVDTEAFF | TGTGCCAGCAGCATCAGACAGGGCCGAGTGGACACTGAAGCTTTCTTT
NA | TRBJ1-2 | NA | TRBV27 | CASSNPDSTRGYTF | TGTGCCAGCAGCAACCCCGACTCCACACGAGGCTACACCTTC
NA | TRBJ1-4 | NA | TRBV6-5 | CASSRVATNEKLFF | TGTGCCAGCAGTCGAGTAGCAACTAATGAAAAACTGTTTTTT
NA | TRBJ2-1 | NA | TRBV27 | CASSLSGGHPNEQFF | TGTGCCAGCAGTTTATCGGGGGGGCACCCCAATGAGCAGTTCTTC
NA | TRBJ1-2 | NA | TRBV2 | CASTLQGWGYTF | TGTGCCAGCACCCTACAGGGCTGGGGCTACACCTTC
NA | TRBJ1-2 | NA | TRBV7-2 | CASSPGGGGDGYTF | TGTGCCAGCAGCCCGGGAGGGGGAGGTGATGGCTACACCTTC
NA | TRBJ2-1 | NA | TRBV27 | CASSRQVYYNEQFF | TGTGCCAGCAGCAGACAGGTCTACTACAATGAGCAGTTCTTC
TRBD1 | TRBJ2-5 | few | TRBV19 | CASSIRQGGQETQYF | TGTGCCAGTAGTATAAGACAGGGTGGTCAAGAGACCCAGTACTTC
TRBD2 | TRBJ2-2 | NA | TRBV2 | CASSESGGGTGELFF | TGTGCCAGCAGTGAAAGCGGGGGAGGCACCGGGGAGCTGTTTTTT
NA | TRBJ1-2 | NA | TRBV11-2 | CASSRRDFGGYTF | TGTGCCAGCAGCCGAAGGGACTTTGGCGGCTACACCTTC
NA | TRBJ1-2 | NA | TRBV28 | CASSSPAGADYGYTF | TGTGCCAGCAGTTCCCCGGCGGGCGCTGACTATGGCTACACCTTC
TRBD1 | TRBJ2-5 | NA | TRBV18 | CASSPGTGDETQYF | TGTGCCAGCTCACCGGGGACAGGGGACGAGACCCAGTACTTC
NA | TRBJ1-2 | few | TRBV12-3/TRBV12-4 | CASNKGLAYGYTF | TGTGCCAGCAACAAGGGGCTCGCGTATGGCTACACCTTC
NA | TRBJ1-2 | NA | TRBV2 | CATAEGEIGGYTF | TGTGCCACCGCTGAGGGAGAAATAGGGGGCTACACCTTC
TRBD1 | TRBJ2-2 | once | TRBV19 | CASLGQGGTGELFF | TGTGCCAGCTTGGGACAGGGGGGAACCGGGGAGCTGTTTTTT
TRBD1 | TRBJ1-2 | NA | TRBV5-4 | CASGIQGAYGYTF | TGTGCCAGCGGAATTCAGGGGGCTTATGGCTACACCTTC
TRBD2 | TRBJ2-3 | NA | TRBV30 | CAWSLAGGGTDTQYF | TGTGCCTGGAGTTTAGCGGGGGGGGGCACAGATACGCAGTATTTT
NA | TRBJ2-2 | NA | TRBV28 | CASSLAGPVTGELFF | TGTGCCAGCAGTTTAGCGGGGCCGGTCACCGGGGAGCTGTTTTTT
TRBD1 | TRBJ1-1 | once | TRBV7-9 | CASSLGDSKNTEAFF | TGTGCCAGCAGCTTAGGGGACAGCAAGAACACTGAAGCTTTCTTT
TRBD1 | TRBJ1-4 | NA | TRBV19 | CASSGQADNEKLFF | TGTGCCAGTAGCGGACAGGCCGATAATGAAAAACTGTTTTTT
TRBD1 | TRBJ1-1 | NA | TRBV19 | CASSRRQGNTEAFF | TGTGCCAGTAGTAGGAGACAGGGGAACACTGAAGCTTTCTTT
TRBD1 | TRBJ1-1 | NA | TRBV2 | CASAGRGDTEAFF | TGTGCCAGCGCTGGCAGGGGGGACACTGAAGCTTTCTTT
NA | TRBJ2-5 | NA | TRBV7-7 | CASSFSSIETQYF | TGTGCCAGCAGCTTTAGTTCCATAGAGACCCAGTACTTC
NA | TRBJ2-1 | once | TRBV5-6 | CASSFGTSYNEQFF | TGTGCCAGCAGCTTCGGGACTTCATACAATGAGCAGTTCTTC
NA | TRBJ1-2 | NA | TRBV12-3/TRBV12-4 | CASTPPRGGGYTF | TGTGCCAGCACCCCCCCCCGTGGAGGAGGCTACACCTTC
TRBD2 | TRBJ2-3 | NA | TRBV18 | CASSSQRGGGAMDTQYF | TGTGCCAGCTCATCTCAACGCGGCGGGGGGGCAATGGATACGCAGTATTTT
TRBD2 | TRBJ2-4 | NA | TRBV7-8 | CASSTTSGGIIQYF | TGTGCCAGCAGCACCACTAGCGGGGGTATAATTCAGTACTTC
TRBD1 | TRBJ1-1 | NA | TRBV12-3/TRBV12-4 | CASSTGGNTEAFF | TGTGCCAGCAGTACAGGGGGGAACACTGAAGCTTTCTTT
NA | TRBJ2-3 | NA | TRBV2 | CASSDGSGGTDTQYF | TGTGCCAGCAGTGATGGTAGCGGAGGCACAGATACGCAGTATTTT
TRBD1 | TRBJ2-5 | NA | TRBV2 | CASRLRTGVQETQYF | TGTGCCAGCAGACTTAGGACAGGGGTCCAGGAGACCCAGTACTTC
TRBD2 | TRBJ2-3 | NA | TRBV11-3 | CASREPSGGVDTQYF | TGTGCCAGCAGAGAGCCTAGCGGGGGGGTAGATACGCAGTATTTT
NA | TRBJ2-4 | NA | TRBV19 | CASSPLFGPDKNIQYF | TGTGCCAGTAGTCCTCTGTTTGGGCCTGATAAAAACATTCAGTACTTC
TRBD1 | TRBJ1-2 | once | TRBV27 | CASAQGIGYGYTF | TGTGCCAGTGCACAGGGGATCGGCTATGGCTACACCTTC
TRBD2 | TRBJ2-5 | NA | TRBV2 | CASGRAAGGQGRTQYF | TGTGCCAGCGGCCGCGCAGCGGGGGGTCAGGGGCGGACCCAGTACTTC
NA | TRBJ2-3 | NA | TRBV3-1/TRBV3-2 | CASSQEARRGGGDTQYF | TGTGCCAGCAGCCAAGAGGCGAGGAGGGGGGGAGGAGATACGCAGTATTTT
NA | TRBJ2-7 | NA | TRBV20-1 | CSALGEYEQYF | TGCAGTGCCCTCGGGGAGTACGAGCAGTACTTC
TRBD1 | TRBJ2-2 | NA | TRBV3-1/TRBV3-2 | CASSPLRTGNTGELFF | TGTGCCAGCAGCCCCCTCCGGACAGGGAACACCGGGGAGCTGTTTTTT
NA | TRBJ2-3 | NA | TRBV7-9 | CASSPPGTTTDTQYF | TGTGCCAGCAGCCCACCCGGGACAACCACAGATACGCAGTATTTT
TRBD2 | TRBJ2-1 | NA | TRBV18 | CASSDSGEPYNEQFF | TGTGCCAGCTCAGATAGCGGGGAGCCATACAATGAGCAGTTCTTC
TRBD1 | TRBJ1-6 | NA | TRBV6-5 | CASRDRGSSPLHF | TGTGCCAGCAGGGACAGGGGTAGCTCACCCCTCCACTTT
NA | TRBJ2-5 | NA | TRBV12-5 | CASGPGLETQYF | TGTGCTAGTGGCCCAGGGTTAGAGACCCAGTACTTC
TRBD1 | TRBJ1-3 | NA | TRBV28 | CASRPGQGARGNTIYF | TGTGCCAGCAGGCCGGGACAGGGGGCGAGAGGAAACACCATATATTTT
NA | TRBJ1-1 | NA | TRBV11-2 | CASSLGSGFRTEAFF | TGTGCCAGCAGCTTAGGGTCGGGATTCCGCACTGAAGCTTTCTTT
TRBD1 | TRBJ1-2 | NA | TRBV6-2/TRBV6-3 | CASSSRDRGGYGYTF | TGTGCCAGCAGTTCCAGGGACAGGGGAGGCTATGGCTACACCTTC
NA | TRBJ2-7 | NA | TRBV4-3 | CASSQDLSSYEQYF | TGCGCCAGCAGCCAAGACTTATCCTCCTACGAGCAGTACTTC
TRBD1 | TRBJ2-2 | NA | TRBV20-1 | CSASGDQGATGELFF | TGCAGTGCTAGTGGGGATCAGGGGGCTACCGGGGAGCTGTTTTTT
NA | TRBJ2-2 | NA | TRBV24-1 | CATSDSRTPTGELFF | TGTGCCACCAGTGATTCTCGGACACCCACCGGGGAGCTGTTTTTT
TRBD1 | TRBJ1-1 | once | TRBV6-2/TRBV6-3 | CASSRSDRGNTEAFF | TGTGCCAGCAGTAGATCGGACAGGGGCAACACTGAAGCTTTCTTT
NA | TRBJ1-6 | few | TRBV6-2/TRBV6-3 | CASSYADSPLHF | TGTGCCAGCAGTTACGCGGATTCACCCCTCCACTTT